This TCR beta chain was sequenced in a study of T cells in Graves' hyperthyroidism and ophthalmopathy. Broader study findings: Most expanded thyroid clonotypes above 0.001 recurred in blood.

This clonotype was recorded at least ten times. Its matching antigen is unknown. Patients showing uncontrolled infection, other autoimmune disease, pregnancy or lactation were ineligible. PBMCs were obtained from 10 ml fresh peripheral blood. TCR beta CDR3 regions were amplified from RNA. Carried out on the TCR CDR3, a first-round RT-PCR used the HTBI primer set. Each CDR3 protein is one row after TCRdb ran MiXCR on the multiplex PCR reads. Of approximately 640,000 distinct CDR3 sequences in the sample, under 20% were seen once. Sequenced material: blood. The TCR comes from a woman aged 25 to 39 with Graves' hyperthyroidism.

The CDR3 DNA follows: TGTGCCAGCAGCTCTAAGGACAACCGTCGGGTGAATGAGCAGTTCTTC. Translation gives CASSSKDNRRVNEQFF. The rearrangement joins TRBV5-5 to TRBJ2-1; TRBD1 is a possible D gene (5 bases). The CDR3 is 16 amino acids. V lost 3 bases and J 7 bases, leaving 20 bases between the germline ends. Germline values: CDR1 SGHKS, CDR2 YYEKEE (reference sequence).